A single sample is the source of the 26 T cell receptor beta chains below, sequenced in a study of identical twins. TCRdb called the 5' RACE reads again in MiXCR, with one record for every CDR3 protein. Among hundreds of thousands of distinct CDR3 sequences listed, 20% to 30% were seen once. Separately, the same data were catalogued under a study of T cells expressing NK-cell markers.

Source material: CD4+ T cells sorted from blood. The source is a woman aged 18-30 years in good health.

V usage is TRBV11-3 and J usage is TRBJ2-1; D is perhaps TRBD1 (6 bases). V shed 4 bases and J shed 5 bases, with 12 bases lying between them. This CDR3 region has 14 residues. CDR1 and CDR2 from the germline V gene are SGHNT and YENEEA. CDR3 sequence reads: CASSSRDNDNEQFF. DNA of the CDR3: TGTGCCAGCAGCTCACGGGACAACGACAATGAGCAGTTCTTC.

The CDR3 loop is CASSGLMENYEQYF. CDR3 DNA: TGTGCCAGCAGCGGACTAATGGAAAACTACGAGCAGTACTTC. The V gene is TRBV2, the J gene TRBJ2-7, with D perhaps matching TRBD2 (6 bases). The CDR3 sequence is 14 residues long. CDR1 and CDR2 (germline): SNHLY, FYNNEI. The V and J ends lost 6 bases and 3 bases respectively, with 15 bases between them.

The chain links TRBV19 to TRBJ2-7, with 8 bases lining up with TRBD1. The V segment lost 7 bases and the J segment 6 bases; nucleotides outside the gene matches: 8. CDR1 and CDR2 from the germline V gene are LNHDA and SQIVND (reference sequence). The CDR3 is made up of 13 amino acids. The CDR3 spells CASMDRDRSEQYF. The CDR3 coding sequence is TGTGCCAGTATGGACAGGGATAGGTCCGAGCAGTACTTC.

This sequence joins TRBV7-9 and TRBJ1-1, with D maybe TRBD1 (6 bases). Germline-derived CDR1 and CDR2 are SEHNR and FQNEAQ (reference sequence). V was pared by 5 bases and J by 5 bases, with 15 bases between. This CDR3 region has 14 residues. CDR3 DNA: TGTGCCAGCAGCCGACAGGTGGGATCGACTGAAGCTTTCTTT. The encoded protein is CASSRQVGSTEAFF. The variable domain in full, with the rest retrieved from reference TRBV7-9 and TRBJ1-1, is DTGVSQNPRHKITKRGQNVTFRCDPISEHNRLYWYRQTLGQGPEFLTYFQNEAQLEKSRLLSDRFSAERPKGSFSTLEIQRTEQGDSAMYLCASSRQVGSTEAFFGQGTRLTVV.

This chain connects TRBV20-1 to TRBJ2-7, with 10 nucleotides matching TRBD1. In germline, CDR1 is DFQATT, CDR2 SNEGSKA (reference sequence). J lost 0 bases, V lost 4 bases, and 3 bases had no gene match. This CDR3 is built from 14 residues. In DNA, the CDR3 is TGCAGTGCTACCGGGACAGGGGCCTCCTACGAGCAGTACTTC. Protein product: CSATGTGASYEQYF.

The CDR3 loop reads CAIRKDVTNTGELFF. The CDR3 DNA reads as TGTGCCATCAGGAAGGACGTAACGAACACCGGGGAGCTGTTTTTT. This sequence joins TRBV10-3 and TRBJ2-2, with D unclear. The CDR3 has 15 amino acids. Germline-derived CDR1 and CDR2 are ENHRY and SYGVKD. V was clipped by 6 bases and J by 0 bases, with 11 bases between them.

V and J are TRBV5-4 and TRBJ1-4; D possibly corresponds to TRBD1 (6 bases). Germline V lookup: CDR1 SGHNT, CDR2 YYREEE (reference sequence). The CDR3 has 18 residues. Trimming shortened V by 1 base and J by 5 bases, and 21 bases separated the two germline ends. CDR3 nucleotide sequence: TGTGCCAGCAGCTTGAGGAGCATGGCGGGACATCAAAATGAAAAACTGTTTTTT. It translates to CASSLRSMAGHQNEKLFF.

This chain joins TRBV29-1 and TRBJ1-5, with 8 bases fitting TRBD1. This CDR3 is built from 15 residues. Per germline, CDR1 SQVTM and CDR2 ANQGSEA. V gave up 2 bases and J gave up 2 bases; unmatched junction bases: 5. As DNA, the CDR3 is TGCAGCGTTGAAATCGAACAGGGGGGCAATCAGCCCCAGCATTTT. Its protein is CSVEIEQGGNQPQHF.

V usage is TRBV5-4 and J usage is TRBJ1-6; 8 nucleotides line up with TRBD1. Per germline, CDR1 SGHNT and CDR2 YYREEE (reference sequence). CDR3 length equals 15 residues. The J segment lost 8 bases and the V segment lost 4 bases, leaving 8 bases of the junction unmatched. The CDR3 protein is CASSRQGARYSPLHF. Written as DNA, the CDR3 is TGTGCCAGCAGCAGGCAGGGGGCGAGGTATTCACCCCTCCACTTT.

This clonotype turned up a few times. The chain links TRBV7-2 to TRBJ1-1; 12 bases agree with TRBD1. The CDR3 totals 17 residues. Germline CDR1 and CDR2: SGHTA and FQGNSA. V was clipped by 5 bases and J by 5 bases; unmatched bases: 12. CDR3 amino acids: CASSPRMGQGAPTEAFF. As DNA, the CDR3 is TGTGCCAGCAGCCCCCGAATGGGACAGGGGGCGCCTACTGAAGCTTTCTTT.

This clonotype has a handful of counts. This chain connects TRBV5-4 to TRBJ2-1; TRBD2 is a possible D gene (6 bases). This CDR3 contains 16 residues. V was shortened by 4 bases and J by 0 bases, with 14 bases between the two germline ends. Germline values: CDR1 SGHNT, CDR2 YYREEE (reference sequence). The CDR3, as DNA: TGTGCCAGCAGCGAAACCCACGGGAGCTCCTACAATGAGCAGTTCTTC. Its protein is CASSETHGSSYNEQFF.

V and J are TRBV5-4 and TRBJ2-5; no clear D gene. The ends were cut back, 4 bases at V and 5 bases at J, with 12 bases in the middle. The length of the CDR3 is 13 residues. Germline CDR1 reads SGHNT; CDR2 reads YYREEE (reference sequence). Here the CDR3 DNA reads TGTGCCAGCAGCCCGGCGAGCAGCGAGACCCAGTACTTC. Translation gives CASSPASSETQYF.

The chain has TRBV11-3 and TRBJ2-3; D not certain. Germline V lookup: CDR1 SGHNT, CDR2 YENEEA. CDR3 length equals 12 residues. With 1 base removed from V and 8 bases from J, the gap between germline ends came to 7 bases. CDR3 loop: CASSLVPVTQYF. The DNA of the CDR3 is TGTGCCAGCAGCTTAGTCCCGGTTACGCAGTATTTT. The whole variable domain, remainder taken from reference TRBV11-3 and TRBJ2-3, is EAGVVQSPRYKIIEKKQPVAFWCNPISGHNTLYWYLQNLGQGPELLIRYENEEAVDDSQLPKDRFSAERLKGVDSTLKIQPAELGDSAVYLCASSLVPVTQYFGPGTRLTVL.

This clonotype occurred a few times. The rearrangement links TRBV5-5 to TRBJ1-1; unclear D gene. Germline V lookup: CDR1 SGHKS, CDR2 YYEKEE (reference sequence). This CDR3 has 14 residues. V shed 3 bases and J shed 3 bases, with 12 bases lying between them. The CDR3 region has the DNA TGTGCCAGCAGCTACATATTGGGGTACACTGAAGCTTTCTTT. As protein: CASSYILGYTEAFF.

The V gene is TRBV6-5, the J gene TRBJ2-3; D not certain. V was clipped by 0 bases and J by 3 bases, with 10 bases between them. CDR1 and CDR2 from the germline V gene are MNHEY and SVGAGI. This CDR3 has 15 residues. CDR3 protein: CASSYSGVATDTQYF. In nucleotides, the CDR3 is TGTGCCAGCAGTTACTCAGGTGTGGCGACAGATACGCAGTATTTT.

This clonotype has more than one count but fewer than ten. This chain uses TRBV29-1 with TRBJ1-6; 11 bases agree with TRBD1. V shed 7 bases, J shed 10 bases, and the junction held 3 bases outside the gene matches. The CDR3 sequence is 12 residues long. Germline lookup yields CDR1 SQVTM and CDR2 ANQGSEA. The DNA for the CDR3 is TGCAGCGCCCGGACAGGGGGCTCACCCCTCCACTTT. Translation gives CSARTGGSPLHF.

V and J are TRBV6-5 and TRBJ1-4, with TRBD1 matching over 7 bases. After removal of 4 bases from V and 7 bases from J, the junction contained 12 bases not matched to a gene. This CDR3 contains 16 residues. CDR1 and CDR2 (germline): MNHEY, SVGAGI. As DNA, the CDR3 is TGTGCCAGCAGTTTCGAGGGAGGGGGCCGGTCTGAAAAACTGTTTTTT. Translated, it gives CASSFEGGGRSEKLFF.

Written as DNA, the CDR3 is TGTGCCAGCAGCTTCCTGACAGGGGGAAGCTACGAGCAGTACTTC. Amino acids: CASSFLTGGSYEQYF. V usage is TRBV7-9 and J usage is TRBJ2-7; 9 bases fit TRBD1. V shed 3 bases, J shed 3 bases, and the junction held 6 bases outside the gene matches. Germline V gene sequence: CDR1 SEHNR, CDR2 FQNEAQ (reference sequence). This CDR3 is built from 15 residues.

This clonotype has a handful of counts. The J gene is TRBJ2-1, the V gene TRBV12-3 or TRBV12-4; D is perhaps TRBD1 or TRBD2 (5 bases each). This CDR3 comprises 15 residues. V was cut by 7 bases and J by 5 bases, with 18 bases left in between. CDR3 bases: TGTGCCAGCATCCCTAGTCAGCGGACAAACAATGAGCAGTTCTTC. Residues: CASIPSQRTNNEQFF.

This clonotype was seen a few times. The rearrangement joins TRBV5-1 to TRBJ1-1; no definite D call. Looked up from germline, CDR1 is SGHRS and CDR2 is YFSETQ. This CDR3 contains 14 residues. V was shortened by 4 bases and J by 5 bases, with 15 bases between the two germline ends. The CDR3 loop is CASSITGEKTEAFF. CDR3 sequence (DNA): TGCGCCAGCAGCATAACCGGGGAAAAAACTGAAGCTTTCTTT.

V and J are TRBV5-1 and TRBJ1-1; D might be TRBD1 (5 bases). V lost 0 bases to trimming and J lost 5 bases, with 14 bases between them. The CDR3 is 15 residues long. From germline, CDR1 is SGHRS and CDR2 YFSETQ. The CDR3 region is CASSLAGRDGTEAFF. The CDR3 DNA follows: TGCGCCAGCAGCTTGGCGGGCAGGGACGGGACTGAAGCTTTCTTT.

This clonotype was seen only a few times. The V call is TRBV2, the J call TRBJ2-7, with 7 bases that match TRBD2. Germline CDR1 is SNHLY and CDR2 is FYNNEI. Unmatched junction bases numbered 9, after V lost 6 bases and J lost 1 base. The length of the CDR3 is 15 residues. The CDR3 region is CASRQSGTHSYEQYF. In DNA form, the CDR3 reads TGTGCCAGCAGGCAGAGCGGGACCCATTCCTACGAGCAGTACTTC.

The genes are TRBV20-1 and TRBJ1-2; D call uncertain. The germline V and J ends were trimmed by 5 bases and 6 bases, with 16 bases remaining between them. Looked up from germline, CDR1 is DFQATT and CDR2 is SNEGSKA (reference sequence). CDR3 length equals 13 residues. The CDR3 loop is CSAFDWKSNGYTF. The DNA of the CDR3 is TGCAGTGCTTTTGATTGGAAGTCAAATGGCTACACCTTC.

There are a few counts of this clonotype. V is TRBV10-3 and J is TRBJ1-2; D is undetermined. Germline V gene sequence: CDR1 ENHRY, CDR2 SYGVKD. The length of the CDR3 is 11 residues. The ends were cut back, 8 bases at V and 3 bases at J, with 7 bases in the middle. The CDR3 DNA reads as TGTGCCATCCAGGACGACTATGGCTACACCTTC. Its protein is CAIQDDYGYTF.

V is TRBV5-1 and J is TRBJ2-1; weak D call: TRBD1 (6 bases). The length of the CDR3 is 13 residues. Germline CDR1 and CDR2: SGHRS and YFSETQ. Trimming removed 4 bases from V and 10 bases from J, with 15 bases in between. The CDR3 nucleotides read TGCGCCAGCAGCGTAGACAGGAAAGCGGAGCAGTTCTTC. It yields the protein CASSVDRKAEQFF.

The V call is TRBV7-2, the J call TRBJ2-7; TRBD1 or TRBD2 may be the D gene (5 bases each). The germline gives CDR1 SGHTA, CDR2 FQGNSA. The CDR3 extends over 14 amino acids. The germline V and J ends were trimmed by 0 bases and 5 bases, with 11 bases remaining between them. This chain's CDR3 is CASSLALGADEQYF. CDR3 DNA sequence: TGTGCCAGCAGCTTAGCGCTCGGGGCGGACGAGCAGTACTTC.